This TCR beta chain was retrieved from a study of Ad26.COV2.S vaccination and SARS-CoV-2 variants (dated by TCRdb to 2020 to 2023). For the study in its entirety: Donors in the vaccine arm were drawn from COV1001, a phase I-IIa trial of Ad26.COV2.S in healthy adults that was multicentre, randomized, double-blind and placebo-controlled. Ad26.COV2.S was administered intramuscularly at a dose of 5x10^10 or 1x10^11 viral particles, either as one shot or as two shots given 56 days apart. The specificity and breadth of SARS-CoV-2-reactive T cell receptors after Ad26.COV2.S vaccination were assessed by TCRbeta repertoire sequencing. The TCR-sequenced set comprised approximately 32 samples: some 19 Ad26.COV2.S vaccine recipients, 5 placebo recipients and 8 SARS-CoV-2 convalescent individuals. Trial participants were randomized into five groups of five, in which low-dose or high-dose Ad26.COV2.S was given once or twice, or placebo was given on both occasions. Blinding of investigators to trial group allocation was maintained during experiments and outcome assessment.

TCRbeta CDR3 regions were sequenced with the immunoSEQ Assay. After extraction, genomic DNA underwent amplification by bias-controlled multiplex PCR, followed by high-throughput sequencing. Turning to the authors' computational methods: To quantify the absolute abundance of every unique TCRbeta CDR3 region, sequences were collapsed and filtered. T cell fraction was estimated by normalizing TCRbeta template counts to usable DNA, with usable DNA measured through amplification of reference genes found in all nucleated cells. Repertoire TCRs were annotated as SARS-CoV-2-specific when V gene, CDR3 amino acid sequence and J gene were exactly matched to a known reactive TCR set. The reference SARS-CoV-2 TCR set was obtained from MIRA and was filtered for enrichment in COVID-19-positive ImmuneCODE repertoires, whereby public or cross-reactive TCRs were removed. Using the MIRA antigens, annotated TCRs were further analysed by specific ORF or by position within an ORF. Depth was the summed frequency of annotated unique rearrangements, while breadth was defined as annotated unique rearrangements over total unique productive rearrangements. Group comparisons of TCR breadth used two-sided Wilcoxon rank-sum tests. The table was pulled from immuneACCESS by TCRdb, which kept in-frame rearrangements only. Such tables lose some clones; where checked, under half of the loss comes from unresolved V genes, and the rest has no known cause. Clone size and the V and J calls come from that table; the DNA yielded D and trimming. A total of a few hundred thousand clones appear in this sample, around nine tenths of them only once. Of the sample, 1.5% to 2% is held by the ten largest clones.

CDR3 length: 15 amino acids, cysteine to phenylalanine. Just CDR3 DNA is preserved here, 45 bases in frame from base 1. Trimming costs V 6 bases and J 0 bases, and their ends lie 18 bases apart. CDR1 SQVTM and CDR2 ANQGSEA were looked up in the germline V gene. The sample's treatment or condition, from its label and the paper: some 19 received Ad26.COV2.S at low or high dose, single or two shots; about 5 received placebo; per-sample allocation not given. For vaccine and placebo recipients, the sequenced repertoires came from samples collected on day 63 after the first injection. Between 29 July and 7 August 2020, Cohort 1b enrolled 25 adults aged 18-55 years at one site in Boston, USA. Ad26.COV2.S was a replication-incompetent adenovirus type 26 vector that expressed a prefusion-stabilized SARS-CoV-2 spike protein derived from the original Wuhan strain. Findings and caveats that apply to the study as a whole: Compared with placebo recipients, Ad26.COV2.S recipients showed higher spike-specific TCR breadth (P = 0.0014). The authors noted that the TCR breadth and depth analyses may have underestimated total T cell responses. Vaccine and placebo recipients had similar non-spike TCR breadth, a finding consistent with the vaccine containing only spike. After vaccination, spike-specific CD8+ and CD4+ T cell responses were reported to show substantial breadth. The study was not powered for comparison of responses between vaccine doses or regimens.

As regards this clone: This clone's antigen is unknown. The sample holds no much larger clone one base away, and base qualities are not on file.

The clonotype comes from a person aged 18 to 59 who received the Ad26.COV2.S COVID-19 vaccine or a placebo. Recombination joined TRBV29-1 with TRBJ2-7; the D segment is perhaps TRBD1 or TRBD2, each sharing 5 matched bases. The sample consisted of peripheral blood, taken in a trial of Ad26.COV2.S vaccine versus placebo. The base sequence is TGCAGCGTCCGACGATGGGGGAGTAGCTCCTACGAGCAGTACTTC. Its coded protein is CSVRRWGSSSYEQYF.